The present TCR beta chain was sequenced within a study of T cell changes during pregnancy in multiple sclerosis. The CDR3 runs 15 residues. Germline V gene lookup returns CDR1 SGHRS and CDR2 YFSETQ. Trimming left V 7 bases short and J 0 bases short, with 15 bases between. Assay used: immunoSEQ multiplex PCR; TCRdb lists only in-frame clones, some missing. The sample lists about 59,000 clones, 80% to 95% occurring once. The sample was CD4+ T cells from peripheral blood mononuclear cells, taken before pregnancy. The V gene is TRBV5-1, the J gene TRBJ2-3; D unclear. The TCR originated in a female donor with multiple sclerosis, enrolled in a pregnancy study. CDR3 bases: TGCGCCAGCCGTCACTCCCTGACTAGCACAGATACGCAGTATTTT. It is translated as CASRHSLTSTDTQYF.